Listed below are T cell receptor beta chains from one sample, sequenced in a study of blood T cell repertoires in COVID-19. Assay used: immunoSEQ multiplex PCR; TCRdb lists only in-frame clones, some missing. The profile shows about 280,000 clones, approximately 86% of them singletons. Sequenced material: peripheral blood. These receptor sequences come from a man aged 18-30 years with active or convalescent COVID-19. CDR3s include the opening cysteine and the closing phenylalanine or tryptophan. Size is stated for part of the rows, as once, few or many counts, or as a class when the clone is expanded.

J | size | V | CDR3
TRBJ2-5 | NA | TRBV10-3 | CAISESGGEETQYF
TRBJ1-6 | once | TRBV5-1 | CASSLSGVGNSPLHF
TRBJ2-1 | NA | TRBV6-5 | CASSYSGQGGPFF
TRBJ1-4 | NA | TRBV5-1 | CASSTGQGVQTLFF
TRBJ2-7 | NA | TRBV7-2 | CASSLDAIYEQYF
TRBJ1-2 | NA | TRBV6-2/TRBV6-3 | CASSYSSPLGTGANYGYTF
TRBJ2-1 | NA | TRBV9 | CASSVATGEQFF
TRBJ2-5 | NA | TRBV11-2 | CASSPTGETQYF
TRBJ1-2 | NA | TRBV5-8 | CASSLGQGNYGYTF
TRBJ1-2 | NA | TRBV11-2 | CASSNFGTNYGYTF
TRBJ1-2 | NA | TRBV6-5 | CASSSGGQVYGYTF
TRBJ1-6 | NA | TRBV5-6 | CASSLERYNSPLHF
TRBJ1-4 | NA | TRBV3-1/TRBV3-2 | CASSVGGLEKLFF
TRBJ1-4 | NA | TRBV4-3 | CASSQATGDEKLFF
TRBJ2-2 | NA | TRBV19 | CASIPGAYTGELFF
TRBJ1-3 | NA | TRBV5-8 | CASSYHRGSGNTIYF
TRBJ1-2 | NA | TRBV6-6 | CASSYSSTGGDGGYTF
TRBJ1-5 | NA | TRBV6-5 | CATSAQGADQPQHF
TRBJ1-5 | NA | TRBV7-2 | CASSLGGLMQPQHF
TRBJ1-4 | NA | TRBV28 | CASSSANRGVSEKLFF
TRBJ1-2 | NA | TRBV27 | CASSLAGFYGYTF
TRBJ1-2 | NA | TRBV9 | CASSVGAGDYGYTF
TRBJ2-1 | NA | TRBV4-1 | CASSQGLAGTREQFF
TRBJ1-3 | NA | TRBV14 | CASSQDRYARSGNTIYF
TRBJ1-2 | NA | TRBV4-3 | CASSQGAGQGNYGYTF
TRBJ1-4 | NA | TRBV5-4 | CASSRTESTNEKLFF
TRBJ2-2 | once | TRBV24-1 | CAIRTNTGELFF
TRBJ1-4 | NA | TRBV6-5 | CASIIQGTNEKLFF
TRBJ1-1 | NA | TRBV7-2 | CASSHAQGLNTEAFF
TRBJ1-2 | NA | TRBV6-6 | CASENTGYTF
TRBJ1-1 | few | TRBV18 | CASSPPVSLGARAFF
TRBJ2-1 | NA | TRBV5-1 | CASSLNFDEQFF
TRBJ2-7 | NA | TRBV27 | CASGLAGVPYEQYF
TRBJ2-7 | NA | TRBV5-1 | CASSLVGGAYEQYF
TRBJ2-7 | NA | TRBV12-3/TRBV12-4 | CASRTGEPYEQYF
TRBJ1-2 | many | TRBV25-1 | CASSDAGNYGYTF
TRBJ2-5 | NA | TRBV9 | CASSTGQGLSETQYF
TRBJ2-1 | NA | TRBV13 | CASRVSGSPYNEQFF
TRBJ2-1 | NA | TRBV4-1 | CASSQEAGGQGEQFF
TRBJ1-2 | NA | TRBV5-1 | CASSFAGRDGYTF
TRBJ2-7 | NA | TRBV13 | CASAPPRTSGAPYEQYF
TRBJ1-1 | NA | TRBV7-9 | CASSPDLNTEAFF
TRBJ2-7 | NA | TRBV25-1 | CASNSGQGRYEQYF